The 8 T cell receptor beta chains listed next were all sequenced from one sample in a study of Ad26.COV2.S vaccination and SARS-CoV-2 variants. The treatment denotes: roughly 19 received Ad26.COV2.S at low or high dose, single or two shots; about 5 received placebo; per-sample allocation not given. Collection of the samples took place on day 63 after the first injection of vaccine or placebo. Measured with immunoSEQ multiplex PCR; TCRdb has only the in-frame clones, and not every one. This table has approximately 400,000 clones, about four fifths appearing once. This specimen consisted of peripheral blood, obtained in a trial of Ad26.COV2.S vaccine versus placebo. Source of these receptors: a person aged 18-65 years who received the Ad26.COV2.S COVID-19 vaccine or a placebo.

This chain links TRBV7-2 with TRBJ1-2, with a weak D call TRBD1 (5 bases). Trimming shortened V by 3 bases and J by 5 bases, and 10 bases separated the two germline ends. Germline CDR1 SGHTA, CDR2 FQGNSA. This CDR3 is 13 amino acids long. In DNA, the CDR3 is TGTGCCAGCAGCTTGACAGACAAGTATGGCTACACCTTC. Protein: CASSLTDKYGYTF.

The gene calls are TRBV11-3 and TRBJ2-2; no reliable D call. The germline V gene has CDR1 SGHNT and CDR2 YENEEA. The CDR3 is 17 amino acids. The germline V and J ends were trimmed by 3 bases and 2 bases, with 16 bases remaining between them. CDR3 DNA sequence: TGTGCCAGCAGCTTCCCCTATCCCCCCACCAACACCGGGGAGCTGTTTTTT. Amino acids: CASSFPYPPTNTGELFF. Using reference TRBV11-3 and TRBJ2-2 for the parts outside the CDR3, the full variable domain is EAGVVQSPRYKIIEKKQPVAFWCNPISGHNTLYWYLQNLGQGPELLIRYENEEAVDDSQLPKDRFSAERLKGVDSTLKIQPAELGDSAVYLCASSFPYPPTNTGELFFGEGSRLTVL.

This rearrangement joins TRBV14 to TRBJ2-1; 10 bases agree with TRBD2. V lost 2 bases and J lost 4; bases outside the gene matches: 5. This CDR3 is built from 16 residues. Germline V lookup: CDR1 SGHDN, CDR2 FVKESK. CDR3: CASSQMGLATYNEQFF. The CDR3 coding sequence is TGTGCCAGCAGCCAAATGGGACTAGCGACATACAATGAGCAGTTCTTC.

The chain carries TRBV19 and TRBJ1-2; D gene ambiguous. Trimming cost V 2 bases and J 0 bases, with 10 bases left between them. This CDR3 contains 15 residues. Germline V lookup: CDR1 LNHDA, CDR2 SQIVND (reference sequence). The CDR3 here is CASSISPGANYGYTF. In DNA form, the CDR3 reads TGTGCCAGTAGTATATCCCCGGGAGCTAACTATGGCTACACCTTC.

The table lists this clone with a count of one. The genes are TRBV5-6 and TRBJ2-7; possibly TRBD1 for D (5 bases). CDR1 is SGHDT, CDR2 YYEEEE, per germline. Trimming stripped 0 bases from V and 10 bases from J, with 14 bases between. The CDR3 extends over 13 amino acids. The CDR3 protein is CASSLAAGKKQYF. CDR3 bases: TGTGCCAGCAGCTTGGCCGCAGGGAAAAAACAGTACTTC.

V and J are TRBV19 and TRBJ1-1; the match to TRBD1 covers 7 bases. Germline CDR1 is LNHDA and CDR2 is SQIVND (reference sequence). CDR3 length: 12 residues. V shed 6 bases and J 5 bases; nucleotides not matched to a gene: 3. The CDR3 sequence: CASSWGQTEAFF. DNA of the CDR3: TGTGCCAGTAGCTGGGGACAGACTGAAGCTTTCTTT.

The V gene is TRBV7-2, the J gene TRBJ1-2, with a tentative D call TRBD1 (5 bases). The germline V and J ends were trimmed by 1 base and 1 base, with 10 bases remaining between them. Per the germline V gene, CDR1 is SGHTA and CDR2 is FQGNSA. The CDR3 extends over 15 amino acids. Written as DNA, the CDR3 is TGTGCCAGCAGCTTAGTTCCAGGGCTTAACTATGGCTACACCTTC. Translating gives CASSLVPGLNYGYTF.

This clone was seen a handful of times. This sequence joins TRBV6-4 and TRBJ1-6, with D unresolved. Germline V lookup: CDR1 MRHNA, CDR2 SNTAGT. V was shortened by 2 bases and J by 9 bases, with 14 bases between the two germline ends. This CDR3 spans 15 amino acids. CDR3 in amino acids: CASSDTVDVPSPLHF. CDR3 bases: TGTGCCAGCAGTGACACCGTGGACGTTCCTTCACCCCTCCACTTT.